This T cell receptor beta chain was profiled in a study of blood T cell repertoires in COVID-19. This CDR3 has 15 amino acids. V was trimmed by 6 bases and J by 1 base, leaving 10 bases between them. Germline V gene sequence: CDR1 KGHSH, CDR2 LQKENI. Using immunoSEQ multiplex PCR, the repertoire was profiled, and TCRdb retains in-frame clones only, with some absent. The table has approximately 200,000 clones, about 87% seen once. The rearrangement uses TRBV18 and TRBJ2-6, with D unclear. This TCR was sampled from a man aged 25 to 40 with COVID-19, enrolled during active disease. Source material: peripheral blood. The CDR3 loop is CASSPTESGANVLTF. The DNA for the CDR3 is TGTGCCAGCTCTCCCACAGAATCTGGGGCCAACGTCCTGACTTTC. Full variable domain (outside the CDR3, taken from reference TRBV18 and TRBJ2-6): NAGVMQNPRHLVRRRGQEARLRCSPMKGHSHVYWYRQLPEEGLKFMVYLQKENIIDESGMPKERFSAEFPKEGPSILRIQQVVRGDSAAYFCASSPTESGANVLTFGAGSRLTVL.